The T cell receptor beta chain under discussion was sequenced for a study of CXCR3-negative and CXCR3-positive naive CD8 T cells. Regarding the study as a whole: After cryopreservation, expression of CXCR3 was partially reduced, and most assays were run with fresh PBMCs. The TRBV-TRBJ usage of naive CXCR3-negative and CXCR3-positive cells was similar, but that of memory cells differed. Comparison of naive cells showed more hydrophobic TRB CDR3s in CXCR3-positive than in CXCR3-negative naive cells.

CDR3 length equals 21 residues. Germline V CDR1 and CDR2: MDHEN, SYDVKM. About this clonotype: What it binds is unknown.

5' RACE that incorporated UMI labels was used to prepare the TRB cDNA libraries. Reanalyzing the 5' RACE reads, TCRdb keeps one entry per CDR3 protein, without DNA. Recorded for this sample: about 130,000 distinct CDR3 sequences. CD8+ T cell subsets were each sorted in triplicate, about 290,000 cells apiece. Identification of naive CD8+ T cells rested on CD45RO-CCR7+CD27+CD95- status. This chain connects TRBV28 to TRBJ2-1; as DNA is missing, the TRBD1 call by TCRdb cannot be tested. The origin of this receptor is a human donor in good health. Some clones in this sample may be carry-over from other donors' samples. Material for sequencing was naive CXCR3+ CD8+ T cells from blood. The subset was: CD45RO-CCR7+CD27+CD95- naive CD8+ T cells expressing CXCR3 (TNR3+). The CDR3 is CASSALPGWNLLQSSYNEQFF.